This TCR beta chain was documented in a study of Ad26.COV2.S vaccination and SARS-CoV-2 variants. The treatment denotes: roughly 20 received Ad26.COV2.S at low or high dose, single or two shots; about 5 received placebo; per-sample allocation not given. Samples came from day 63 after the first vaccine or placebo injection. Ad26.COV2.S expressed prefusion-stabilized spike from the original Wuhan strain. The repertoire was sequenced with immunoSEQ multiplex PCR; TCRdb's copy has only in-frame clones and lacks some. The data hold hundreds of thousands of clones, with 80% to 90% observed a single time. The material sequenced was peripheral blood, taken in a trial of Ad26.COV2.S vaccine versus placebo. The clonotype was recovered from a person aged 18 to 59 who received the Ad26.COV2.S COVID-19 vaccine or a placebo.

The chain's CDR3 is CASSRGRFNEKLFF. DNA for the CDR3: TGTGCCAGCAGCAGGGGACGTTTTAATGAAAAACTGTTTTTT. This chain joins TRBV27 and TRBJ1-4, with D possibly being TRBD1 (6 bases). CDR1 is MNHEY, CDR2 SMNVEV, per germline (reference sequence). The CDR3 has 14 residues. The V and J ends lost 6 bases and 4 bases respectively, with 12 bases between them.